This T cell receptor beta chain was captured in a study of CD8 T cells in ankylosing spondylitis. Overall study findings and caveats: Ankylosing spondylitis blood appeared to carry a characteristic TCR beta motif of roughly 8 highly homologous variants. There was reportedly significant enrichment of clones that were disease-linked in matched ankylosing spondylitis synovial fluid. Before this, some motif variants had been reported in reactive arthritis synovial fluid and blood. Clones linked to disease, bearing a CD8+ phenotype, were relatively rare in peripheral blood.

Of note for this clonotype: The antigen is unknown.

Quantitative 5'-RACE was performed with molecular barcodes, and it yielded the TCR beta libraries. Using its own MiXCR run on the 5' RACE reads, TCRdb lists one record per CDR3 protein. Of about 540,000 distinct CDR3 sequences listed, roughly 13% are singletons. V gave up 6 bases and J gave up 2 bases, with 13 bases separating them. CDR1 is SNHLY, CDR2 FYNNEI, per germline. This CDR3 has 15 residues. The clonotype originates from a male donor with ankylosing spondylitis. The rearrangement joins TRBV2 to TRBJ1-4; maybe TRBD1 (5 bases). What was sequenced was blood, either unsorted or a sorted T cell fraction (not recorded which). DNA for the CDR3: TGTGCCAGCAGGAAGACTGGGGGGACTAATGAAAAACTGTTTTTT. Amino acids: CASRKTGGTNEKLFF. The complete variable domain, with remaining parts taken from reference TRBV2 and TRBJ1-4, reads EPEVTQTPSHQVTQMGQEVILRCVPISNHLYFYWYRQILGQKVEFLVSFYNNEISEKSEIFDDQFSVERPDGSNFTLKIRSTKLEDSAMYFCASRKTGGTNEKLFFGSGTQLSVL.